This T cell receptor beta chain appears in the sequencing data of a study of blood T cell repertoires in COVID-19. The wider study: Sample material is recorded as cDNA or gDNA derived from T cells, B-cell-depleted T cells, or PBMCs.

The CDR3 is 15 residues long. The trim removed 3 bases at V and 4 bases at J, leaving 4 bases unmatched. Germline loops: CDR1 SNHLY, CDR2 FYNNEI. Sequencing used immunoSEQ multiplex PCR; TCRdb keeps in-frame clones, though not all of them. This sample carries 110,000 or so clones, over 75% of them seen once, and the ten largest clones take around 3.9%. The rearrangement joins TRBV2 to TRBJ2-1, with 9 positions matching TRBD1. The receptor was derived from a middle-aged man with acute or convalescent COVID-19. Sequences were obtained from peripheral blood. CDR3 DNA sequence: TGTGCCAGCAGTGATGGGACAGGGAGGTACAATGAGCAGTTCTTC. It encodes CASSDGTGRYNEQFF.